Reported below is one T cell receptor beta chain. The method was immunoSEQ multiplex PCR; TCRdb's version includes in-frame clones alone and lacks a portion of them. The sample lists 70,000 to 95,000 clones, 75% to 95% occurring once. This sample is part of a study of blood T cell repertoires in COVID-19. CDR1 and CDR2 from the germline V gene are MNHNY and SVGAGI (reference sequence). The CDR3 runs 16 residues. V lost 0 bases and J lost 6; bases outside the gene matches: 8. This clonotype was obtained from a woman aged 45 to 65 in a cohort sampled during active COVID-19. The sample consisted of peripheral blood. V and J are TRBV6-6 and TRBJ1-2; 9 bases map to TRBD1. Here the CDR3 reads CASSYSGQGLSHGYTF. Written as DNA, the CDR3 is TGTGCCAGCAGTTACTCGGGACAGGGACTTTCTCATGGCTACACCTTC.